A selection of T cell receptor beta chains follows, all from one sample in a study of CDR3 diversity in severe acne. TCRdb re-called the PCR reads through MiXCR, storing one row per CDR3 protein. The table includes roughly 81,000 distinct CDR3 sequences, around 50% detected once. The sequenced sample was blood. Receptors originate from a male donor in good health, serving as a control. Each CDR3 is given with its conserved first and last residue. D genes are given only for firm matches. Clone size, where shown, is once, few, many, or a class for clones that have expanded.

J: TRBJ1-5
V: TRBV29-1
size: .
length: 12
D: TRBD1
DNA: TGCAGTGCTACCAGGGGGACAGATACGCAGCATTTT
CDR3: CSATRGTDTQHF

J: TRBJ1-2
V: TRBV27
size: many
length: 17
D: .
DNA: TGTGCCAGCAGTTTATACCCTCCGGGACGGTCGAACTATGGCTACACCTTC
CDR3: CASSLYPPGRSNYGYTF

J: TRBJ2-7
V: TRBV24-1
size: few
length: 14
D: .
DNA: TGTGCCACCAGTGATTGGTCAAGCTCCTACGAGCAGTACTTC
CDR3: CATSDWSSSYEQYF

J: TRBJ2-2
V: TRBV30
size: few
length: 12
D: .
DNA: TGTGCGGGACGTAAGAACACCGGGGAGCTGTTTTTT
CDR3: CAGRKNTGELFF

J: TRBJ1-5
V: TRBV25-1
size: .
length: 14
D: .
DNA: TGTGCCAGCAGTTACTCGAGGGGGGATCAGCCCCAGCATTTT
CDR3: CASSYSRGDQPQHF

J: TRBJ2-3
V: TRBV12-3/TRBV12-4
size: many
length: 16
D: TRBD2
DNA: TGTGCCAGCAGTCCACTAGCGGGACTAAGCACAGATACGCAGTATTTT
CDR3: CASSPLAGLSTDTQYF

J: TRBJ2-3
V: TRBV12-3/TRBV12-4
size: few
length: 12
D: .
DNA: TGTGCCAGCAGTTTAGTGGTAGATACGCAGTATTTT
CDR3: CASSLVVDTQYF

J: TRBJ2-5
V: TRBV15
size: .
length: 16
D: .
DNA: TGTGCCACCAGCAGAGATATGGCAGGGGAGAGGGAGACCCAGTACTTC
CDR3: CATSRDMAGERETQYF

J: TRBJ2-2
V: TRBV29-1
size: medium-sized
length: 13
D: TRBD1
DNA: TGCAGCGTTGGGACAGGGAACACCGGGGAGCTGTTTTTT
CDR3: CSVGTGNTGELFF

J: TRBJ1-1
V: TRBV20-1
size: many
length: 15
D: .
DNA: TGCAGTGCTAGATTCTCCGGGACTCAGAACACTGAAGCTTTCTTT
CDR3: CSARFSGTQNTEAFF

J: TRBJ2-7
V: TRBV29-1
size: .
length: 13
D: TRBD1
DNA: TGCAGCGTTGCGGGACAGAGAAACTACGAGCAGTACTTC
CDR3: CSVAGQRNYEQYF

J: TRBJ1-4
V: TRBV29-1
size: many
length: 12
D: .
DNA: TGCAGCGTCAGGGGCCCTCATGAAAAACTGTTTTTT
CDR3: CSVRGPHEKLFF

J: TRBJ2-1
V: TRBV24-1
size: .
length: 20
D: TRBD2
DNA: TGTGCCACCAGTGATCGGGCGGGACTAGCGGGAGATGGTGGATACAATGAGCAGTTCTTC
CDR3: CATSDRAGLAGDGGYNEQFF

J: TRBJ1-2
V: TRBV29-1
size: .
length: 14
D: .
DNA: TGCAGCGAGTCGGCGTTTGGGGAGGACTATGGCTACACCTTC
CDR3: CSESAFGEDYGYTF

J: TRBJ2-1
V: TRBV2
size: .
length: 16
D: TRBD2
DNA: TGTGCCAGCAGTGAAGTTGGGACTAGCGGGAGCAATGAGCAGTTCTTC
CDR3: CASSEVGTSGSNEQFF

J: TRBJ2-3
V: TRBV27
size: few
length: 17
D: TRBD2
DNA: TGTGCCAGCAGTTCCAGCGGGAGGGCACCAAGCACAGATACGCAGTATTTT
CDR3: CASSSSGRAPSTDTQYF

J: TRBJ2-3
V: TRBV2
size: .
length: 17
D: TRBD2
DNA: TGTGCCTGCAGCTCAGGACTAGCGGGAGGGAGCACAGATACGCAGTATTTT
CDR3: CACSSGLAGGSTDTQYF